These 13 T cell receptor beta chains originate from one sample sequenced in a study of OX40 agonist ivuxolimab in advanced cancers. Data came from immunoSEQ multiplex PCR; TCRdb stores just in-frame clones and leaves some out. The sample contains approximately 68,000 clones, around 80% of which appear only once. The specimen was CD4+ or CD8+ T cells sorted from blood, collected in a trial of the OX40 agonist ivuxolimab. The receptors stem from an adult with an advanced solid tumor such as melanoma, head and neck, liver or kidney cancer.

V and J are TRBV2 and TRBJ2-4, with 9 bases aligning to TRBD2. Germline V gene sequence: CDR1 SNHLY, CDR2 FYNNEI. V was clipped by 2 bases and J by 5 bases; unmatched bases: 10. This CDR3 contains 17 residues. CDR3: CASSESGLALRENIQYF. The CDR3 DNA is TGTGCCAGCAGTGAAAGCGGACTAGCGCTCCGCGAAAACATTCAGTACTTC.

The gene calls are TRBV7-9 and TRBJ2-1; D tentatively fits TRBD1 or TRBD2 (6 bases each). The CDR3 is made up of 14 amino acids. Germline CDR1 and CDR2: SEHNR and FQNEAQ (reference sequence). The V end lost 0 bases, the J end lost 12 bases, and 15 bases lay between the germline ends. CDR3 nucleotides: TGTGCCAGCAGCTTAGCTCCGGGGGCATCGTCGCAGTTCTTC. It encodes CASSLAPGASSQFF. Full variable domain (rest looked up from reference TRBV7-9 and TRBJ2-1): DTGVSQNPRHKITKRGQNVTFRCDPISEHNRLYWYRQTLGQGPEFLTYFQNEAQLEKSRLLSDRFSAERPKGSFSTLEIQRTEQGDSAMYLCASSLAPGASSQFFGPGTRLTVL.

This clone came up once. The V and J genes are TRBV7-9 and TRBJ2-3; 9 bases map to TRBD1. Trimming took 5 bases from V and 7 from J; bases not matched to a gene: 13. CDR3 length: 16 amino acids. Germline V gene data show CDR1 as SEHNR and CDR2 as FQNEAQ (reference sequence). The CDR3 loop reads CASSKDPGQGLNTQYF. The DNA for the CDR3 is TGTGCCAGCAGCAAAGACCCGGGACAGGGTCTAAATACGCAGTATTTT.

In its sample, this clone is medium-sized. V and J are TRBV30 and TRBJ1-4; 8 nucleotides align to TRBD1. This CDR3 is 14 amino acids long. J lost 7 bases, V lost 3 bases, and 7 bases had no gene match. CDR1 is GTSNPN, CDR2 SVGIG, per germline (reference sequence). In nucleotides, the CDR3 is TGTGCCTGGAGGCGGACAGGGTCGAGTGAAAAACTGTTTTTT. Its translation is CAWRRTGSSEKLFF.

This clone showed up just a few times. V and J are TRBV20-1 and TRBJ2-7; the D gene could be TRBD1 or TRBD2 (5 bases each). CDR3 length: 11 residues. From germline, CDR1 is DFQATT and CDR2 SNEGSKA (reference sequence). The V end was cut by 4 bases, the J end by 6 bases, with 10 bases between. Here the CDR3 reads CSATRGAEQYF. Here the CDR3 DNA reads TGCAGTGCTACTCGGGGCGCCGAGCAGTACTTC.

On this clone itself: Other DNA sequences in the same sample also yield this CDR3. The gene calls are TRBV4-2 and TRBJ2-7, with 10 bases matching TRBD1. Germline V CDR1 and CDR2: LGHNA, YNFKEQ. The junction had 2 bases not matched to a gene; V was cut back by 5 bases and J by 4 bases. This CDR3 comprises 13 residues. The CDR3 nucleotides are TGTGCCAGCAGCAGGGACAGGGGTTACGAGCAGTACGTC. Its translation is CASSRDRGYEQYV.

This clone was found a few times. V is TRBV5-1 and J is TRBJ1-3; D not resolved. V gave up 3 bases and J gave up 0 bases, with 7 bases separating them. Germline loops: CDR1 SGHRS, CDR2 YFSETQ. The CDR3 length is 14 residues. The CDR3 DNA follows: TGCGCCAGCAGCTCACGCCACTCTGGAAACACCATATATTTT. Protein product: CASSSRHSGNTIYF. Full variable domain (outside the CDR3, taken from reference TRBV5-1 and TRBJ1-3): KAGVTQTPRYLIKTRGQQVTLSCSPISGHRSVSWYQQTPGQGLQFLFEYFSETQRNKGNFPGRFSGRQFSNSRSEMNVSTLELGDSALYLCASSSRHSGNTIYFGEGSWLTVV.

Only one count was recorded for this clone. DNA for the CDR3: TGCGCCAGCAGCCGGGACAGGGGATATTTTGATGGCTACACCTTC. Amino acid sequence: CASSRDRGYFDGYTF. The gene calls are TRBV4-3 and TRBJ1-2, with 10 bases identical to TRBD1. Germline CDR1 is LGHNA and CDR2 is YSLEER. The CDR3 runs 15 residues. The V gene end was trimmed by 4 bases and the J gene end by 6 bases; junction bases not matched to a gene: 8.

This clone showed up many times. V is TRBV5-1 and J is TRBJ2-2, with D unclear. This CDR3 contains 14 residues. V was clipped by 4 bases and J by 4 bases, with 11 bases between them. The germline gives CDR1 SGHRS, CDR2 YFSETQ. This CDR3 reads CASSAAVGTGELFF. In DNA, the CDR3 is TGCGCCAGCAGCGCCGCCGTAGGCACCGGGGAGCTGTTTTTT. The full variable domain, rest sourced from reference TRBV5-1 and TRBJ2-2, is KAGVTQTPRYLIKTRGQQVTLSCSPISGHRSVSWYQQTPGQGLQFLFEYFSETQRNKGNFPGRFSGRQFSNSRSEMNVSTLELGDSALYLCASSAAVGTGELFFGEGSRLTVL.

The chain combines TRBV2 with TRBJ2-7; perhaps TRBD1 as D (5 bases). V gave up 3 bases and J gave up 6 bases, with 12 bases separating them. Germline lookup yields CDR1 SNHLY and CDR2 FYNNEI. The CDR3 covers 13 residues. The CDR3, as DNA: TGTGCCAGCAGTGAGGGGCAGGGTGGCGAGCAGTACTTC. This encodes CASSEGQGGEQYF.

V usage is TRBV6-6 and J usage is TRBJ2-2; 7 bases are shared with TRBD1. Per germline, CDR1 MNHNY and CDR2 SVGAGI (reference sequence). CDR3 length equals 16 residues. V shed 4 bases and J 0 bases; nucleotides not matched to a gene: 5. The CDR3, as DNA: TGTGCCAGCAGTTTACAGGGGTTGGCGAACACCGGGGAGCTGTTTTTT. This sequence encodes CASSLQGLANTGELFF.

V and J are TRBV18 and TRBJ1-1; 7 bases align to TRBD1. The V gene's germline CDR1 is KGHSH and CDR2 LQKENI. The CDR3 covers 14 residues. J was trimmed by 4 bases and V by 2 bases; bases with no gene match: 4. The CDR3 DNA is TGTGCCAGCTCACCAGACGCAGGGGGCACTGAAGCTTTCTTT. Its protein is CASSPDAGGTEAFF.

This clone was seen more than once but under ten times. The CDR3 DNA is TGTGCCAGCAGGATAGCGGGCAACCAAGAGACCCAGTACTTC. This translates into CASRIAGNQETQYF. The rearrangement links TRBV6-1 to TRBJ2-5; TRBD2 matches 7 bases. Looked up from germline, CDR1 is MNHNS and CDR2 is SASEGT. This CDR3 region has 14 residues. With 6 bases clipped from V and 0 bases from J, the junction kept 4 bases outside the gene matches.